A selection of T cell receptor beta chains follows, all from one sample in a study of T cell repertoires in cytomegalovirus infection. TCRdb reprocessed the reads with MiXCR, giving one entry per CDR3 protein. The table lists 570,000 or so distinct CDR3 sequences, about 40% of them singletons. No cognate antigen is known for these TCRs. This specimen was cultured PBMCs, taken from culture after CMV antigen stimulation. All receptors come from a human donor in good health (CMV status not recorded). Some clones in this sample may be carry-over from other donors' samples. Each CDR3 is given with its conserved first and last residue. Each record gives: J gene, CDR3 length, D gene, clone size, V gene, CDR3 protein. A D gene is named only where the DNA matches it firmly. Clone size appears in some rows only: once, few, many, or a class for an expanded clone.

>TRBJ2-2|17|TRBD2|NA|TRBV5-6
CASSLALAGGYTGELFF
>TRBJ1-2|14|NA|NA|TRBV4-1
CASSQEGAGYGYTF
>TRBJ1-3|17|TRBD1|NA|TRBV7-8
CASSSRGPTGAGNTIYF
>TRBJ1-2|15|TRBD1|NA|TRBV6-1
CASSGTGGVAYGYTF
>TRBJ2-5|17|TRBD2|NA|TRBV5-1
CASSSLTSGGARETQYF
>TRBJ2-3|18|TRBD2|NA|TRBV2
CASSARPFGGRSTDTQYF
>TRBJ2-3|12|NA|NA|TRBV12-3/TRBV12-4
CASSSRLDTQYF
>TRBJ1-1|17|NA|NA|TRBV12-5
CASGFGGQTVANTEAFF
>TRBJ2-7|16|TRBD2|NA|TRBV6-2/TRBV6-3
CASSYPLAGGTYEQYF
>TRBJ2-5|14|TRBD2|few|TRBV20-1
CSASSTAGVETQYF
>TRBJ2-3|18|TRBD2|NA|TRBV12-3/TRBV12-4
CASRHGGTSGGGVGTQYF
>TRBJ1-4|12|NA|few|TRBV19
CASSPRHEKLFF
>TRBJ2-1|15|NA|NA|TRBV7-2
CASSLVYAAYNEQFF
>TRBJ1-1|15|NA|few|TRBV7-2
CASITGGAVNTEAFF
>TRBJ2-5|18|NA|few|TRBV5-4
CASSNDRGTARERETQYF
>TRBJ2-7|16|TRBD2|NA|TRBV29-1
CSVGGSGRPSSYEQYF
>TRBJ2-1|12|NA|many|TRBV7-2
CASSSAGGRQFF
>TRBJ1-3|13|NA|NA|TRBV18
CASTAGAGNTIYF
>TRBJ2-7|14|TRBD1|NA|TRBV6-6
CASSFGQGKYEQYF
>TRBJ1-3|15|NA|few|TRBV12-3/TRBV12-4
CASSGQGLSGNTIYF
>TRBJ2-1|14|NA|NA|TRBV20-1
CSARVLSGYNEQFF
>TRBJ2-3|14|NA|NA|TRBV6-2/TRBV6-3
CASSSAAVTDTQYF
>TRBJ1-3|15|NA|many|TRBV7-2
CASSYSGVRGNTIYF
>TRBJ2-7|16|TRBD1|NA|TRBV7-2
CASSLSPGQAIYEQYF
>TRBJ2-1|15|NA|NA|TRBV7-6
CASSLGGWGANEQFF
>TRBJ2-2|15|TRBD1|NA|TRBV12-5
CASGSGTGHTGELFF
>TRBJ2-1|14|NA|few|TRBV6-2/TRBV6-3
CASTPAPWGHEQFF
>TRBJ2-5|13|NA|few|TRBV27
CASRRQTQETQYF
>TRBJ2-7|15|TRBD2|NA|TRBV7-2
CASSLVSGDSYEQYF